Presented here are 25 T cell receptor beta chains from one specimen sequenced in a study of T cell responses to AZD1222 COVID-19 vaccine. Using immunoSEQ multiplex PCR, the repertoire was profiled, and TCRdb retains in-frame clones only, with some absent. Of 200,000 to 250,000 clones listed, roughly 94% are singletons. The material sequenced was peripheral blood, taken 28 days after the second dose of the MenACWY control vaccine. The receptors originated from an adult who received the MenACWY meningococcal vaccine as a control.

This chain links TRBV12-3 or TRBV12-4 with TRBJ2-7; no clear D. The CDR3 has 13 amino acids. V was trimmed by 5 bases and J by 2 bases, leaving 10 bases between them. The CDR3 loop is CASSRHGPYEQYF. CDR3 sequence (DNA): TGTGCCAGCAGTCGACATGGACCCTACGAGCAGTACTTC.

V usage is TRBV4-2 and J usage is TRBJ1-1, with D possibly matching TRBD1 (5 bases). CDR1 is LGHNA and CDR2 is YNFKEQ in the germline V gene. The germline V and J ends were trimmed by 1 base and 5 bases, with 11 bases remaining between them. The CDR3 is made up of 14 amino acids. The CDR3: CASSQGSEGTEAFF. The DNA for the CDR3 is TGTGCCAGCAGCCAAGGGAGTGAGGGGACTGAAGCTTTCTTT.

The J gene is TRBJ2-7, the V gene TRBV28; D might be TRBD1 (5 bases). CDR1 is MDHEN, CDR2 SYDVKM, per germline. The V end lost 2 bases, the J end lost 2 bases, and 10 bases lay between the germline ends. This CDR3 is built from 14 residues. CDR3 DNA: TGTGCCAGCAGTTTACAGGGTGTCCCCTACGAGCAGTACTTC. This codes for CASSLQGVPYEQYF.

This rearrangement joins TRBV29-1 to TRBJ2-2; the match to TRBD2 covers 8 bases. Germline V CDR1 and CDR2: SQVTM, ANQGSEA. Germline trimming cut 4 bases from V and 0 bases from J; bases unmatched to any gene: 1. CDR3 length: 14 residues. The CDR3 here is CSVAGGTNTGELFF. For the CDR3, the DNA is TGCAGCGTTGCGGGGGGGACGAACACCGGGGAGCTGTTTTTT.

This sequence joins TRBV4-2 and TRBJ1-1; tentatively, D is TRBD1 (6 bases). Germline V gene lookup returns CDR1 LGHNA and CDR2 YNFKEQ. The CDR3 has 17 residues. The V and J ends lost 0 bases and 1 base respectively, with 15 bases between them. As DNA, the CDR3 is TGTGCCAGCAGCCAAGATCGGGGGGCAGGCTCGAACACTGAAGCTTTCTTT. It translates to CASSQDRGAGSNTEAFF.

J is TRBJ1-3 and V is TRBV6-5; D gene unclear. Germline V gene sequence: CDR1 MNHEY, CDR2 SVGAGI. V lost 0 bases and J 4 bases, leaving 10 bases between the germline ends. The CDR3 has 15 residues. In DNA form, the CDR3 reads TGTGCCAGCAGTTACTCCAATAGCCGCGGAAACACCATATATTTT. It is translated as CASSYSNSRGNTIYF.

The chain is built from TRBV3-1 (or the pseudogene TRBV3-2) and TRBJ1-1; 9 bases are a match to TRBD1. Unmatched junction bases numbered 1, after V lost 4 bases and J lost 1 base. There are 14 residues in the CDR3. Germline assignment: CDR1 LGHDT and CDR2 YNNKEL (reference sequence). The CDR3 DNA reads TGTGCCAGCAGCCTGGGACAGGGGAACACTGAAGCTTTCTTT. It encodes CASSLGQGNTEAFF.

The CDR3 DNA is TGTGCCAGTAGCATCCGGGCCCTGAGGGGCTACACCTTC. It encodes CASSIRALRGYTF. The genes are TRBV19 and TRBJ1-2; D is ambiguous. The V and J ends lost 6 bases and 8 bases respectively, with 16 bases between them. Looked up from germline, CDR1 is LNHDA and CDR2 is SQIVND (reference sequence). The CDR3 runs 13 residues.

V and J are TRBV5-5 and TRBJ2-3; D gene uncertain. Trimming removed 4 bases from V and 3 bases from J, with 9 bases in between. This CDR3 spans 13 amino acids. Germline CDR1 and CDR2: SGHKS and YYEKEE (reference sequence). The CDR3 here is CASSPDLTDTQYF. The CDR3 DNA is TGTGCCAGCAGCCCGGACCTGACAGATACGCAGTATTTT.

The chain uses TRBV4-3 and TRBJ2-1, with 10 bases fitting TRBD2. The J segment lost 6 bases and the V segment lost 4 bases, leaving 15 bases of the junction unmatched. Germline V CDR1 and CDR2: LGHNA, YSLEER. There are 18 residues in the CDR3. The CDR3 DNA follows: TGCGCCAGCAGCCCGGATGGACTAGCGGATTTTCGTGGCAATGAGCAGTTCTTC. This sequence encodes CASSPDGLADFRGNEQFF.

CDR3 sequence: CATSRGWTGDKYEQYF. The CDR3 DNA is TGTGCCACCAGCAGAGGATGGACAGGGGACAAATACGAGCAGTACTTC. J is TRBJ2-7 and V is TRBV15, with TRBD1 matching 9 bases. This CDR3 region has 16 residues. The V and J ends lost 1 base and 4 bases, in that order; junction bases with no gene match: 8. Per the germline V gene, CDR1 is LNHNV and CDR2 is YYDKDF (reference sequence).

CDR3 in DNA: TGTGCCAGTACTTCAGGGATCTCAGGGCAGTACTTC. Residues: CASTSGISGQYF. The chain has TRBV19 and TRBJ2-7; possible D gene TRBD1, 5 bases. The V and J ends lost 7 bases and 9 bases respectively, with 16 bases between them. The CDR3 runs 12 residues. Germline CDR1 LNHDA, CDR2 SQIVND (reference sequence).

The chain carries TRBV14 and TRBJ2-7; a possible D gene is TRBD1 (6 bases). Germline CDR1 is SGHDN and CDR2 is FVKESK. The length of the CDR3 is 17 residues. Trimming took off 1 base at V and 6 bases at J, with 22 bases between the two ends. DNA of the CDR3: TGTGCCAGCAGCCAAGTAGACCGGACAGTTCTCACCTGCGAGCAGTACTTC. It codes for CASSQVDRTVLTCEQYF.

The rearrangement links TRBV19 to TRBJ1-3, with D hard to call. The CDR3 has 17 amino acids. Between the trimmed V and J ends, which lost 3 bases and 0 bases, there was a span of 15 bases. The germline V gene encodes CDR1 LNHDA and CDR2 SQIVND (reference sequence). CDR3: CASSMPGGRLSGNTIYF. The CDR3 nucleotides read TGTGCCAGTAGTATGCCGGGCGGACGGCTCTCTGGAAACACCATATATTTT.

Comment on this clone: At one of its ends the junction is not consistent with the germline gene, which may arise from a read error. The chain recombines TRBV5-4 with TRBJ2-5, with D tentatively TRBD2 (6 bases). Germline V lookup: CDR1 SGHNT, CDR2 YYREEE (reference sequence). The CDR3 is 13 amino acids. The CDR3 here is CASSPGDQETQYF. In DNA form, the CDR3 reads TGTGCCAGCAGCCCGGGGGACCAGGAGACCCAGTACTTC.

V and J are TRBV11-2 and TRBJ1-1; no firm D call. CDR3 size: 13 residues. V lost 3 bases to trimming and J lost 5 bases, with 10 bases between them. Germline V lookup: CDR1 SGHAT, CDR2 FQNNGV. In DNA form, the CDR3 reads TGTGCCAGCAGCTTGCTCGAAGGTACTGAAGCTTTCTTT. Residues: CASSLLEGTEAFF.

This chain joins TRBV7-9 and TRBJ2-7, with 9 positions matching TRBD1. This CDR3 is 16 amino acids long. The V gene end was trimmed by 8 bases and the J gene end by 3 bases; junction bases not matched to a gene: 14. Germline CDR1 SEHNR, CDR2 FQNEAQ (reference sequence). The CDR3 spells CASGGQGDSISYEQYF. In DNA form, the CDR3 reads TGTGCCAGCGGGGGACAGGGCGACAGTATTAGCTACGAGCAGTACTTC.

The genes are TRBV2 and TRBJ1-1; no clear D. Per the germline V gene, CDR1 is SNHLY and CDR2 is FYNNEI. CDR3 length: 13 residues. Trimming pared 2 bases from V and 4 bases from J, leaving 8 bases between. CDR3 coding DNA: TGTGCCAGCAGTGAAAACTCGGTCACTGAAGCTTTCTTT. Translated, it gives CASSENSVTEAFF. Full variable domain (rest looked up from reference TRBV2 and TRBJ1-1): EPEVTQTPSHQVTQMGQEVILRCVPISNHLYFYWYRQILGQKVEFLVSFYNNEISEKSEIFDDQFSVERPDGSNFTLKIRSTKLEDSAMYFCASSENSVTEAFFGQGTRLTVV.

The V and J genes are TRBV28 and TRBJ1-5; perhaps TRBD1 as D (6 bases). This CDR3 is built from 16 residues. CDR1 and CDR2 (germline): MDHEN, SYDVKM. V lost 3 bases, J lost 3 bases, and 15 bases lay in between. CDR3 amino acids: CASSFDWGPNNQPQHF. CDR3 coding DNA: TGTGCCAGCAGTTTCGACTGGGGGCCAAACAATCAGCCCCAGCATTTT.

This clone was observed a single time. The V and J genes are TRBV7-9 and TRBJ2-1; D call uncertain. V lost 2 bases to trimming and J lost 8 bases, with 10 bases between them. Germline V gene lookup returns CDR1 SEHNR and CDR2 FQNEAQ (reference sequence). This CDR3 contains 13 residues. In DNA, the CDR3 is TGTGCCAGCAGCTTAATTACCAGAGATGAGCAGTTCTTC. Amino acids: CASSLITRDEQFF.

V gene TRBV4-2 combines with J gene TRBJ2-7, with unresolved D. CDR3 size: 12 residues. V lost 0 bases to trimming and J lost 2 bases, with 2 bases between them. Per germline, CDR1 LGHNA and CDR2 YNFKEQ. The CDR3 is CASSQEPYEQYF. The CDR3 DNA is TGTGCCAGCAGCCAAGAACCCTACGAGCAGTACTTC.

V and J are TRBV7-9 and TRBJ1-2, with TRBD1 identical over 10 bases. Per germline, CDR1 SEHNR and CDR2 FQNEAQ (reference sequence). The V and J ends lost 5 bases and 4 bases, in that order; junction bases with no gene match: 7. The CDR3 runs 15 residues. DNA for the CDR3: TGTGCCAGCAGCGAAGGACAGGGGGGGAGCTATGGCTACACCTTC. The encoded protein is CASSEGQGGSYGYTF.

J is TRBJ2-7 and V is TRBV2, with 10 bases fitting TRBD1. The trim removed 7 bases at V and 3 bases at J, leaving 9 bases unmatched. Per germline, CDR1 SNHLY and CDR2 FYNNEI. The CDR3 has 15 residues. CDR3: CASTLRGQGFYEQYF. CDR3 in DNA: TGTGCCAGCACACTGAGGGGACAGGGGTTCTACGAGCAGTACTTC.

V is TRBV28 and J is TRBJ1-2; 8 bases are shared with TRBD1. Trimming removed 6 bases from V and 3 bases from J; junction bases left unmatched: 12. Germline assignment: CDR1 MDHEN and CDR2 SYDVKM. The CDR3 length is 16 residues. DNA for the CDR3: TGTGCCAGCAGGACCCTGACAGGGGCGTTCGACTATGGCTACACCTTC. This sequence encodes CASRTLTGAFDYGYTF.

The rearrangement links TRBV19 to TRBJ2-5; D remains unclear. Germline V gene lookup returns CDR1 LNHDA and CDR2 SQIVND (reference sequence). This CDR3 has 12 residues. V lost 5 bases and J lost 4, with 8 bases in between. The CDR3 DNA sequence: TGTGCCAGTAGTTTTTCTCGAGAGACCCAGTACTTC. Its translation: CASSFSRETQYF.